Shown below are 13 T cell receptor beta chains from a single sample sequenced in a study of blood T cells in healthy people across ages. Sample-barcoded 5' priming and a J-beta primer mix drove a second PCR of about 6 to 11 cycles. In TCRdb, the 5' RACE reads were re-called with MiXCR into one record per CDR3 protein. The sample carries 380,000 or so distinct CDR3 sequences, about half recorded once. The sequencing input was blood. The receptors shown here come from a man between 60 and 70 years old in good health.

The chain joins TRBV7-2 to TRBJ2-4, with D unresolved. This CDR3 contains 14 residues. In germline, CDR1 is SGHTA, CDR2 FQGNSA. The V gene lost 4 bases and the J gene lost 3 bases, with 10 bases spanning the gap. CDR3 region: CASSSYSGKNIQYF. In nucleotides, the CDR3 is TGTGCCAGCAGCTCCTACTCTGGCAAAAACATTCAGTACTTC.

V and J are TRBV5-5 and TRBJ1-2; D is possibly TRBD1 (5 bases). The CDR3 is made up of 15 amino acids. Germline V gene lookup returns CDR1 SGHKS and CDR2 YYEKEE (reference sequence). V lost 4 bases and J lost 2, with 15 bases in between. The CDR3 is CASSQEVTANYGYTF. The CDR3 bases are TGTGCCAGCAGCCAGGAAGTGACAGCAAACTATGGCTACACCTTC.

This chain uses TRBV5-1 with TRBJ2-5, with 7 bases lining up with TRBD2. The CDR3 runs to 17 residues. Germline assignment: CDR1 SGHRS and CDR2 YFSETQ. Germline trimming cut 1 base from V and 11 bases from J; bases unmatched to any gene: 20. The CDR3 sequence: CASSLLGGTVTYNEQYF. CDR3 in DNA: TGCGCCAGCAGCTTGCTCGGGGGGACCGTTACGTACAATGAGCAGTACTTC.

The gene calls are TRBV27 and TRBJ2-3; the match to TRBD2 covers 11 bases. The CDR3 loop spans 19 amino acids. Per the germline V gene, CDR1 is MNHEY and CDR2 is SMNVEV (reference sequence). The V and J ends lost 6 bases and 0 bases, in that order; junction bases with no gene match: 14. The CDR3 DNA follows: TGTGCCAGCAGCCTTTTCCCGGGGGCTAGCGGGAGGAGCACAGATACGCAGTATTTT. Translation: CASSLFPGASGRSTDTQYF.

In DNA form, the CDR3 reads TGTGTCCTCAGCCCCCAACAGGGAACTAATGAAAAACTGTTTTTT. Protein product: CVLSPQQGTNEKLFF. The gene calls are TRBV21-1 and TRBJ1-4; the tabulated D call, TRBD1, remains unverified against the DNA. TRBV21-1 is a recognized pseudogene. The CDR3 spans 15 residues.

The V and J genes are TRBV7-2 and TRBJ2-7, with TRBD2 identical over 9 bases. This CDR3 has 15 residues. Germline-derived CDR1 and CDR2 are SGHTA and FQGNSA. The V and J ends lost 5 bases and 0 bases, in that order; junction bases with no gene match: 5. CDR3 residues: CASSATSGRSYEQYF. The DNA for the CDR3 is TGTGCCAGCAGCGCCACTAGCGGGCGCTCCTACGAGCAGTACTTC.

J is TRBJ2-7 and V is TRBV20-1; 10 positions agree with TRBD2. This CDR3 contains 14 residues. The germline V gene has CDR1 DFQATT and CDR2 SNEGSKA (reference sequence). The V gene end was trimmed by 6 bases and the J gene end by 0 bases; junction bases not matched to a gene: 5. This CDR3 is CSARGLAASYEQYF. In DNA, the CDR3 is TGCAGTGCCCGAGGACTAGCGGCCTCCTACGAGCAGTACTTC.

There are a few counts of this clonotype. The chain has TRBV16 and TRBJ1-2; D is undetermined. Trimming pared 5 bases from V and 0 bases from J, leaving 13 bases between. The CDR3 extends over 15 amino acids. In germline, CDR1 is KGHSY, CDR2 FQNENV. CDR3 coding DNA: TGTGCCAGCAGCGGCACCCTCCAGTCTAACTATGGCTACACCTTC. Translated, it gives CASSGTLQSNYGYTF.

This clonotype was found a few times. The chain uses TRBV19 and TRBJ2-7; D perhaps matches TRBD2 (5 bases). The CDR3 spans 13 residues. Germline V lookup: CDR1 LNHDA, CDR2 SQIVND (reference sequence). V was clipped by 5 bases and J by 3 bases, with 11 bases between them. This CDR3 reads CASSVGEGYEQYF. The CDR3 DNA is TGTGCCAGTAGTGTCGGAGAGGGCTACGAGCAGTACTTC.

The CDR3 bases are TGCAGTGCTAGAGAAGAGAGGGCAGGGCCATTCGGCTATGGCTACACCTTC. Translating it yields CSAREERAGPFGYGYTF. The rearrangement links TRBV20-1 to TRBJ1-2; D perhaps matches TRBD1 (5 bases). The germline gives CDR1 DFQATT, CDR2 SNEGSKA (reference sequence). There are 17 residues in the CDR3. V lost 0 bases to trimming and J lost 4 bases, with 21 bases between them.

This rearrangement joins TRBV20-1 to TRBJ1-2, with D perhaps matching TRBD1 (5 bases). This CDR3 has 11 amino acids. Looked up from germline, CDR1 is DFQATT and CDR2 is SNEGSKA (reference sequence). The CDR3 region is CSPGRGYGYTF. The CDR3 bases are TGCAGCCCAGGGAGAGGCTATGGCTACACCTTC.

This clonotype has a count of ten or more. This chain connects TRBV3-1 to TRBJ2-7; 8 nucleotides line up with TRBD1. J lost 0 bases, V lost 3 bases, and 7 bases had no gene match. This CDR3 spans 16 amino acids. Germline V gene lookup returns CDR1 LGHDT and CDR2 YNNKEL (reference sequence). CDR3 DNA sequence: TGTGCCAGCAGCCAGGAACGGACAGGGAGCTCCTACGAGCAGTACTTC. Its protein product is CASSQERTGSSYEQYF.

This clonotype was counted between two and nine times. The chain carries TRBV3-1 and TRBJ2-1; maybe TRBD2 (5 bases). This CDR3 has 17 amino acids. With 1 base removed from V and 2 bases from J, the gap between germline ends came to 15 bases. CDR1 is LGHDT, CDR2 YNNKEL, per germline (reference sequence). CDR3 sequence: CASSQGRVAGPYNEQFF. The CDR3 nucleotides read TGTGCCAGCAGCCAAGGCCGAGTGGCGGGTCCCTACAATGAGCAGTTCTTC.